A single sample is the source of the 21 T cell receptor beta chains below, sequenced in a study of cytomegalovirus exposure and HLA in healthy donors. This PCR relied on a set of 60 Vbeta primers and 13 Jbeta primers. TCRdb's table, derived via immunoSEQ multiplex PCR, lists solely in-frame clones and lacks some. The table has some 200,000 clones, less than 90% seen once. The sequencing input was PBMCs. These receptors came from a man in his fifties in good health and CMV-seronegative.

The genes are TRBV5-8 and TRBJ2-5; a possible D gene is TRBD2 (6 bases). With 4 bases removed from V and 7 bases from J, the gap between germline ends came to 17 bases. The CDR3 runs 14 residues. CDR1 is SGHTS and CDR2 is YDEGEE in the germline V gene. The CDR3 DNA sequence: TGTGCCAGCAGCGGTCGACCGGGAGTGGGGACCCAGTACTTC. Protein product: CASSGRPGVGTQYF. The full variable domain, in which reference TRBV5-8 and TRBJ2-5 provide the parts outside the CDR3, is EAGVTQSPTHLIKTRGQQATLRCSPISGHTSVYWYQQALGLGLQFLLWYDEGEERNRGNFPPRFSGRQFPNYSSELNVNALELEDSALYLCASSGRPGVGTQYFGPGTRLLVL.

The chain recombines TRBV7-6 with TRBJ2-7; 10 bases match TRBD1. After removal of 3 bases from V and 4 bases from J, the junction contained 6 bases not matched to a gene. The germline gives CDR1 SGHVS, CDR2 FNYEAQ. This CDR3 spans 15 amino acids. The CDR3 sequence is CASSFSTGQGYEQYF. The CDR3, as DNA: TGTGCCAGCAGCTTTAGCACGGGACAGGGGTACGAGCAGTACTTC.

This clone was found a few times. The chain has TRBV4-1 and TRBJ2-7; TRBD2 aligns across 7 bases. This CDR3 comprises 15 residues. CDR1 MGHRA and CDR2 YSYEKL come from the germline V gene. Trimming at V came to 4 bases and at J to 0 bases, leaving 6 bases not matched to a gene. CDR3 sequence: CASSLGAGDSYEQYF. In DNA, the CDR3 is TGCGCCAGCAGCCTAGGGGCGGGGGACTCCTACGAGCAGTACTTC.

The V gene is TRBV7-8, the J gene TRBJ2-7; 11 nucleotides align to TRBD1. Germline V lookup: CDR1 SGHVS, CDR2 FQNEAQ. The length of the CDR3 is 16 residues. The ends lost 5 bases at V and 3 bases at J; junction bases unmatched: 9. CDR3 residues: CASSQHSGTGGYEQYF. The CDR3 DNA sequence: TGTGCCAGCAGCCAACACTCCGGGACAGGGGGCTACGAGCAGTACTTC.

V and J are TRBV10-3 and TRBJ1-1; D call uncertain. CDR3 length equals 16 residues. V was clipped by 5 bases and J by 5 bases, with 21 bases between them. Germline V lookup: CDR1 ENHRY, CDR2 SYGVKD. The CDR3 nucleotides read TGTGCCATCAGTAACTCAGTTGGATCGTCGGGAACTGAAGCTTTCTTT. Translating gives CAISNSVGSSGTEAFF.

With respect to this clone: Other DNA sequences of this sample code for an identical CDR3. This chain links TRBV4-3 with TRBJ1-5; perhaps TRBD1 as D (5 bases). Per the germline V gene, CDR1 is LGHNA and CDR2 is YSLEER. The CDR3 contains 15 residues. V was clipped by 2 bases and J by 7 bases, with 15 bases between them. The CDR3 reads CASSQRAGAGQPQHF. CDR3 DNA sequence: TGCGCCAGCAGCCAAAGAGCGGGAGCAGGGCAGCCCCAGCATTTT.

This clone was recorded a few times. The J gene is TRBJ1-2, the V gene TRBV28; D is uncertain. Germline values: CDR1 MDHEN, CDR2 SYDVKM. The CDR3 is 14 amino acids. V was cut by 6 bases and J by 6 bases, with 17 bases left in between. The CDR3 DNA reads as TGTGCCAGCAGGACCCGAAACATGGAGGATGGCTACACCTTC. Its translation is CASRTRNMEDGYTF.

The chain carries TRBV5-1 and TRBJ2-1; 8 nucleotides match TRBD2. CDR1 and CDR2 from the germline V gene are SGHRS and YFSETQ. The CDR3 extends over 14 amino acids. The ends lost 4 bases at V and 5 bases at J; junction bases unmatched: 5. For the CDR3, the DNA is TGCGCCAGCAGCAAAGGTAGCGGGAACAATGAGCAGTTCTTC. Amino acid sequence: CASSKGSGNNEQFF. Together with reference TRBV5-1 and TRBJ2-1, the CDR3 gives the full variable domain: KAGVTQTPRYLIKTRGQQVTLSCSPISGHRSVSWYQQTPGQGLQFLFEYFSETQRNKGNFPGRFSGRQFSNSRSEMNVSTLELGDSALYLCASSKGSGNNEQFFGPGTRLTVL.

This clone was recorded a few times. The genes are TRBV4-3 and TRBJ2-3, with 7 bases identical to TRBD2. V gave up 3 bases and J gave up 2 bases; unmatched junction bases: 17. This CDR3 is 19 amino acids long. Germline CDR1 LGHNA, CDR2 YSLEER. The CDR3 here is CASSQEPPSGFYSTDTQYF. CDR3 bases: TGCGCCAGCAGCCAGGAACCGCCTAGCGGATTTTACTCCACAGATACGCAGTATTTT.

The CDR3 coding sequence is TGTGCCAGCAGCTTAGGAGTCCTAGCGGTTGGGACCCAGTACTTC. Its translation: CASSLGVLAVGTQYF. The chain couples TRBV7-2 to TRBJ2-5, with 7 bases identical to TRBD2. The CDR3 is 15 amino acids. The germline V gene has CDR1 SGHTA and CDR2 FQGNSA. With 1 base clipped from V and 7 bases from J, the junction kept 9 bases outside the gene matches.

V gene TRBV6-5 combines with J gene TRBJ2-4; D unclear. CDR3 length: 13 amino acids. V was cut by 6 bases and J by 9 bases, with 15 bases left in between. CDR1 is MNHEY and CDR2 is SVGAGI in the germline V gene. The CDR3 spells CASSSTVNRIQYF. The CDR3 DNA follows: TGTGCCAGCAGCTCTACAGTAAACCGCATTCAGTACTTC.

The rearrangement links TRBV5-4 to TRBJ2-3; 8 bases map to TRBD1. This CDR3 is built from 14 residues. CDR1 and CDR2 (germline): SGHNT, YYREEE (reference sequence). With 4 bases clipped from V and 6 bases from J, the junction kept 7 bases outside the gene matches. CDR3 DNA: TGTGCCAGCAGCGGAAGGACAGGGATGGATACGCAGTATTTT. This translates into CASSGRTGMDTQYF.

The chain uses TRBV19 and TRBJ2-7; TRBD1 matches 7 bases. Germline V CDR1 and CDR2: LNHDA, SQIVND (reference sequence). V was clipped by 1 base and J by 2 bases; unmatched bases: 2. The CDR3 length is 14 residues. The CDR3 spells CASSIGGQPYEQYF. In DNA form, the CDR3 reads TGTGCCAGTAGTATAGGGGGACAGCCCTACGAGCAGTACTTC.

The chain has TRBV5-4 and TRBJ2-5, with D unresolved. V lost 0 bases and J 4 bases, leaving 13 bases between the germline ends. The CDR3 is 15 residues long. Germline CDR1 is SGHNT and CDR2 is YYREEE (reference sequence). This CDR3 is CASSLGSQVVETQYF. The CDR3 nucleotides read TGTGCCAGCAGCTTGGGGTCTCAGGTGGTAGAGACCCAGTACTTC.

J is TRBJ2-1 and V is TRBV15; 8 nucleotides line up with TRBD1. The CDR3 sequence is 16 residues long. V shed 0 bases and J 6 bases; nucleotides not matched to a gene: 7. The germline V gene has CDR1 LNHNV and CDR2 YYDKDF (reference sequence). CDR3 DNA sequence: TGTGCCACCAGCAGAGATCGGCGGACAGGGTTCAATGAGCAGTTCTTC. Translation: CATSRDRRTGFNEQFF.

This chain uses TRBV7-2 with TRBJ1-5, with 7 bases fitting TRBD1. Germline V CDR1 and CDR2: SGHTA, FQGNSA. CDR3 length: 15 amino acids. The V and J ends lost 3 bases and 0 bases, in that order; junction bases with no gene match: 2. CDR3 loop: CASSLDRNSNQPQHF. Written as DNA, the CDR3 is TGTGCCAGCAGCTTGGACAGGAATAGCAATCAGCCCCAGCATTTT. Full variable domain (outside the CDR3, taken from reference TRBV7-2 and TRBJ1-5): GAGVSQSPSNKVTEKGKDVELRCDPISGHTALYWYRQSLGQGLEFLIYFQGNSAPDKSGLPSDRFSAERTGGSVSTLTIQRTQQEDSAVYLCASSLDRNSNQPQHFGDGTRLSIL.

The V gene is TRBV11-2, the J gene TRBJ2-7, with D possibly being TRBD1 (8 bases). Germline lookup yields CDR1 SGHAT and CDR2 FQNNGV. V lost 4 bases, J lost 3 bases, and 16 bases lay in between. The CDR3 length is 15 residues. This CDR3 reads CASSSAGQAYYEQYF. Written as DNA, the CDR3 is TGTGCCAGCAGCTCAGCGGGACAGGCCTACTACGAGCAGTACTTC. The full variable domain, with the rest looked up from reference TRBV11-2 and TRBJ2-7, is EAGVAQSPRYKIIEKRQSVAFWCNPISGHATLYWYQQILGQGPKLLIQFQNNGVVDDSQLPKDRFSAERLKGVDSTLKIQPAKLEDSAVYLCASSSAGQAYYEQYFGPGTRLTVT.

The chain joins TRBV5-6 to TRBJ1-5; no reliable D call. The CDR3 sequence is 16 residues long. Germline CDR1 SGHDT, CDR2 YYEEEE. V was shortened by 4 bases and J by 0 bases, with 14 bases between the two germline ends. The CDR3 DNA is TGTGCCAGCAGCCTCCGCGGAGGGAATAGCAATCAGCCCCAGCATTTT. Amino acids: CASSLRGGNSNQPQHF. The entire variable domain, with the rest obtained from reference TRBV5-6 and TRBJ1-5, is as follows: DAGVTQSPTHLIKTRGQQVTLRCSPKSGHDTVSWYQQALGQGPQFIFQYYEEEERQRGNFPDRFSGHQFPNYSSELNVNALLLGDSALYLCASSLRGGNSNQPQHFGDGTRLSIL.

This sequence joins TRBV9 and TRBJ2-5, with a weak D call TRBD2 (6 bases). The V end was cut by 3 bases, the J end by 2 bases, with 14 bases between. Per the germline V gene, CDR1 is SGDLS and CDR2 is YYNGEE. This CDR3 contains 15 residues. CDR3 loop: CASSAGGLEQETQYF. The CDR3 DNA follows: TGTGCCAGCAGCGCCGGAGGGCTAGAACAAGAGACCCAGTACTTC.

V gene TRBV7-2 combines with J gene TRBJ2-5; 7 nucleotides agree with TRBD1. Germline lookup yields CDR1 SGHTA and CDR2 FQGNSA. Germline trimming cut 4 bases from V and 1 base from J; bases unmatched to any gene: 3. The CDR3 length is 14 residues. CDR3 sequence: CASSSTGAQETQYF. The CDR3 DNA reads TGTGCCAGCAGCTCCACAGGGGCCCAAGAGACCCAGTACTTC. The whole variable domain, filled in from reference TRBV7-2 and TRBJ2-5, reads GAGVSQSPSNKVTEKGKDVELRCDPISGHTALYWYRQSLGQGLEFLIYFQGNSAPDKSGLPSDRFSAERTGGSVSTLTIQRTQQEDSAVYLCASSSTGAQETQYFGPGTRLLVL.

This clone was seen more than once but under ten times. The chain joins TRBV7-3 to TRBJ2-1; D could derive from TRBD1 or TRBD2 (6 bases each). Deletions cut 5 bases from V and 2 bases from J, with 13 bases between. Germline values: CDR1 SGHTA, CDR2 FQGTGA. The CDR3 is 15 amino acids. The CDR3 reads CASSLRGEPYNEQFF. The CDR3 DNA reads TGTGCCAGCAGCCTAAGGGGGGAACCCTACAATGAGCAGTTCTTC.